The text below deals with one TCR beta chain. The antigen is not known. The PCR was carried out with 60 Vbeta primers and 13 Jbeta primers. Profiling relied on immunoSEQ multiplex PCR, and the TCRdb table lists in-frame clones only, not all of them. The listing contains 75,000 to 95,000 clones. The data stem from a study of cytomegalovirus exposure and HLA in healthy donors. Overall study findings and caveats: A later analysis linked a missense DCLRE1C variant to TCR beta V- and J-gene trimming. Cytomegalovirus association was listed for under 200 TCR beta chains. Whilst most TCR sequences proved rare, a subset of public TCRs occurred across many donors.

V lost 4 bases and J lost 5; bases outside the gene matches: 2. The CDR3 contains 15 residues. CDR1 and CDR2 from the germline V gene are SGHRS and YFSETQ. The sequence derives from a man aged 25 to 40 in good health and CMV-seronegative. Specimen: PBMCs. The chain employs TRBV5-1 and TRBJ1-6, with 11 bases that match TRBD1. CDR3 sequence reads: CASSGQGAHNSPLHF. The CDR3 DNA sequence: TGCGCCAGCAGCGGACAGGGGGCACATAATTCACCCCTCCACTTT.